This TCR beta chain was sequenced for a study of T-cell memory formation after mild COVID-19. The germline gives CDR1 SEHNR, CDR2 FQNEAQ (reference sequence). Trimming pared 3 bases from V and 4 bases from J, leaving 12 bases between. This CDR3 is 14 amino acids long. MiXCR, applied by TCRdb to the 5' RACE reads, yields one record per CDR3 protein. This table has approximately 410,000 distinct CDR3 sequences, 23% appearing once. The chain combines TRBV7-9 with TRBJ1-2; D is unclear. This receptor was obtained from an adult woman who had mild COVID-19 (a few samples of this study predate the infection). Cell type and time point are not known. What was sequenced was PBMCs or a T cell subset sorted from them (not recorded which). The CDR3 nucleotides read TGTGCCAGCAGCTTGGACCTAAATATCTATGGCTACACCTTC. Its translation is CASSLDLNIYGYTF.